This T cell receptor (beta chain) was documented in a study of T-cell reconstitution after alpha-beta-depleted transplantation in children. Study observations and caveats: Reports say that about two months after transplant, the alpha-beta T cells came out of several hundred graft clones that had expanded. After one year, T-cell counts and TCRbeta diversity mostly came from new T cells. High day-60 TCRbeta diversity in some patients came from surviving recipient T cells and thymic progenitors.

Unique molecular identifiers were used in preparing the TCRbeta library. TCRdb passed the PCR reads through MiXCR, listing each CDR3 protein once. Of about 240,000 distinct CDR3 sequences listed, 25% are singletons. Concerning this clonotype: Antigen unknown.

This receptor was obtained from a girl aged 2-10 years with Fanconi anemia, due to receive a stem cell transplant. The sequences come from PBMCs, collected before TCRalphabeta/CD19-depleted stem cell transplant.

The CDR3, as DNA: TGTGCCAGCAGCTTAAGAGGGACTAGCGGGAGCGAGCAGTACTTC. This sequence encodes CASSLRGTSGSEQYF. This chain links TRBV13 with TRBJ2-7; 14 bases are a match to TRBD2. Germline-derived CDR1 and CDR2 are PRHDT and FYEKMQ (reference sequence). The CDR3 has 15 amino acids. V was pared by 2 bases and J by 6 bases, with 3 bases of the junction left unmatched.